The 18 T cell receptor beta chains given below trace back to one sample, sequenced in a study of PD-1 blockade in classical Hodgkin lymphoma. This table comes from immunoSEQ multiplex PCR, and its TCRdb copy is limited to in-frame clones, with some not included. The sample contains over 60,000 clones, 75% to 95% of which appear only once. The time point: cycle 4 day 1 (C4D1), after five to seven weeks of nivolumab. After autologous stem cell transplantation all patients relapsed, and prior brentuximab vedotin exposure differed between cohorts. The sample consisted of peripheral blood mononuclear cells (PBMCs), taken before the fourth cycle of nivolumab. The receptors shown here come from a human donor with classical Hodgkin lymphoma.

The chain employs TRBV4-1 and TRBJ2-7; 10 bases agree with TRBD1. The junction had 5 bases not matched to a gene; V was cut back by 1 base and J by 2 bases. CDR1 and CDR2 from the germline V gene are MGHRA and YSYEKL. This CDR3 comprises 16 residues. Here the CDR3 reads CASSQGDRGGTYEQYF. CDR3 DNA sequence: TGCGCCAGCAGCCAAGGGGACAGGGGAGGTACCTACGAGCAGTACTTC.

The V gene is TRBV15, the J gene TRBJ1-1, with D possibly TRBD1 on 5 matching bases. From germline, CDR1 is LNHNV and CDR2 YYDKDF (reference sequence). V lost 1 base, J lost 1 base, and 13 bases lay in between. The CDR3 is 16 residues long. CDR3 sequence (DNA): TGTGCCACCAGCAGAGCAGCGGGGGTGGGGAACACTGAAGCTTTCTTT. Translation: CATSRAAGVGNTEAFF.

The CDR3 nucleotides read TGCGCCAGCAGCTATATCAATTCACCCCTCCACTTT. It translates to CASSYINSPLHF. This chain connects TRBV4-1 to TRBJ1-6; D remains ambiguous. Trimming removed 5 bases from V and 7 bases from J, with 6 bases in between. The CDR3 covers 12 residues. The germline gives CDR1 MGHRA, CDR2 YSYEKL.

This chain links TRBV7-8 with TRBJ2-7, with 7 bases fitting TRBD1. Trimming took 6 bases from V and 0 from J; bases not matched to a gene: 8. Germline lookup yields CDR1 SGHVS and CDR2 FQNEAQ. The CDR3 has 15 amino acids. The CDR3 protein is CASSRTGNFSYEQYF. The CDR3 coding sequence is TGTGCCAGCAGTCGGACAGGCAACTTCTCCTACGAGCAGTACTTC. The full variable domain, in which reference TRBV7-8 and TRBJ2-7 provide the parts outside the CDR3, is GAGVSQSPRYKVAKRGQDVALRCDPISGHVSLFWYQQALGQGPEFLTYFQNEAQLDKSGLPSDRFFAERPEGSVSTLKIQRTQQEDSAVYLCASSRTGNFSYEQYFGPGTRLTVT.

Only one count was recorded for this clone. V usage is TRBV5-4 and J usage is TRBJ1-1; D gene ambiguous. In germline, CDR1 is SGHNT, CDR2 YYREEE (reference sequence). The ends were cut back, 3 bases at V and 3 bases at J, with 12 bases in the middle. CDR3 length: 14 amino acids. As DNA, the CDR3 is TGTGCCAGCAGCTCCTACACCCGCGACACTGAAGCTTTCTTT. It encodes CASSSYTRDTEAFF.

The J gene is TRBJ2-3, the V gene TRBV30; 8 bases line up with TRBD2. Trimming took 4 bases from V and 1 from J; bases not matched to a gene: 4. Germline V CDR1 and CDR2: GTSNPN, SVGIG (reference sequence). CDR3 length: 14 residues. In nucleotides, the CDR3 is TGTGCCTGGACGGGGGGGATTGGCACAGATACGCAGTATTTT. Protein product: CAWTGGIGTDTQYF.

This clone appeared once. The chain employs TRBV5-6 and TRBJ2-5; 10 nucleotides match TRBD1. This CDR3 contains 14 residues. J gave up 5 bases and V 3 bases, and 4 bases lay outside the gene matches. Germline V gene data show CDR1 as SGHDT and CDR2 as YYEEEE. The CDR3 nucleotides read TGTGCCAGCAGCTGGACAGGGGGGCGGGAGACCCAGTACTTC. Its protein product is CASSWTGGRETQYF.

The J gene is TRBJ2-5, the V gene TRBV19, with D unclear. Germline assignment: CDR1 LNHDA and CDR2 SQIVND (reference sequence). The CDR3 has 16 residues. V lost 0 bases to trimming and J lost 1 base, with 12 bases between them. The CDR3 spells CASSIERSARQETQYF. For the CDR3, the DNA is TGTGCCAGTAGTATAGAAAGATCGGCCCGCCAAGAGACCCAGTACTTC. Full variable domain (rest looked up from reference TRBV19 and TRBJ2-5): DGGITQSPKYLFRKEGQNVTLSCEQNLNHDAMYWYRQDPGQGLRLIYYSQIVNDFQKGDIAEGYSVSREKKESFPLTVTSAQKNPTAFYLCASSIERSARQETQYFGPGTRLLVL.

This clone was seen a handful of times. This chain uses TRBV7-2 with TRBJ1-6; D is unclear. The CDR3 is made up of 13 amino acids. Trimming took 5 bases from V and 8 from J, leaving 10 bases between them. CDR1 and CDR2 (germline): SGHTA, FQGNSA. This CDR3 reads CASSGNIDSPLHF. The CDR3 DNA reads TGTGCCAGCAGCGGAAACATCGATTCACCCCTCCACTTT.

This sequence joins TRBV9 and TRBJ1-3; D remains unclear. The CDR3 sequence is 16 residues long. Germline CDR1 reads SGDLS; CDR2 reads YYNGEE. Deletions cut 3 bases from V and 0 bases from J, with 13 bases between. CDR3 DNA: TGTGCCAGCAGCGCGAGCGGGGTCAGCTCTGGAAACACCATATATTTT. This codes for CASSASGVSSGNTIYF.

The CDR3: CASSFPQPQHF. The CDR3 nucleotides read TGTGCCAGCAGTTTCCCCCAGCCCCAGCATTTT. The gene calls are TRBV28 and TRBJ1-5; D gene uncertain. V was cut by 3 bases and J by 7 bases, with 4 bases left in between. Germline CDR1 is MDHEN and CDR2 is SYDVKM. This CDR3 spans 11 amino acids.

This clone showed up just once. The chain couples TRBV7-8 to TRBJ2-7; D is unresolved. Deletions cut 2 bases from V and 3 bases from J, with 8 bases between. The CDR3 sequence is 13 residues long. Germline V gene sequence: CDR1 SGHVS, CDR2 FQNEAQ. The CDR3 is CASSLTGYYEQYF. Here the CDR3 DNA reads TGTGCCAGCAGCTTAACGGGTTACTACGAGCAGTACTTC.

The chain has TRBV11-2 and TRBJ2-6, with D hard to call. Germline-derived CDR1 and CDR2 are SGHAT and FQNNGV. The V end lost 6 bases, the J end lost 1 base, and 13 bases lay between the germline ends. The CDR3 sequence is 16 residues long. The CDR3 DNA follows: TGTGCCAGCAGTCACCAACCGTTATCTGGGGCCAACGTCCTGACTTTC. Translating gives CASSHQPLSGANVLTF.

V gene TRBV5-6 combines with J gene TRBJ2-3, with TRBD2 as a possible D gene (6 bases). CDR1 and CDR2 from the germline V gene are SGHDT and YYEEEE. The V and J ends lost 0 bases and 1 base respectively, with 6 bases between them. CDR3 size: 14 residues. The CDR3 nucleotides read TGTGCCAGCAGCTTGGGGGGGGGCACAGATACGCAGTATTTT. This encodes CASSLGGGTDTQYF.

This chain links TRBV4-1 with TRBJ1-3; D is ambiguous. The CDR3 is 15 residues long. The V gene lost 8 bases and the J gene lost 0 bases, with 14 bases spanning the gap. Germline V gene lookup returns CDR1 MGHRA and CDR2 YSYEKL. In nucleotides, the CDR3 is TGCGCCAGCGGACCGACGGGGATCTCTGGAAACACCATATATTTT. Its protein product is CASGPTGISGNTIYF.

This clone was observed a single time. V usage is TRBV10-3 and J usage is TRBJ2-1; TRBD1 matches at 7 bases. The CDR3 totals 14 residues. Germline assignment: CDR1 ENHRY and CDR2 SYGVKD. V dropped 2 bases and J dropped 3; count of bases not matched to a gene: 1. For the CDR3, the DNA is TGTGCCATCAGTGAGCGGGACAGCTACAATGAGCAGTTCTTC. This encodes CAISERDSYNEQFF.

J is TRBJ2-1 and V is TRBV19, with 8 nucleotides matching TRBD2. With 3 bases clipped from V and 5 bases from J, the junction kept 3 bases outside the gene matches. The CDR3 is 14 amino acids. CDR1 and CDR2 (germline): LNHDA, SQIVND (reference sequence). The CDR3 nucleotides read TGTGCCAGTAGTATTCGGGGGGGGAACAATGAGCAGTTCTTC. Protein sequence: CASSIRGGNNEQFF.

This sequence joins TRBV27 and TRBJ2-3; tentative D call: TRBD2 (7 bases). Between the trimmed V and J ends, which lost 6 bases and 4 bases, there was a span of 26 bases. Germline CDR1 and CDR2: MNHEY and SMNVEV (reference sequence). The CDR3 is 18 residues long. CDR3 residues: CASSSAHGGPGVADTQYF. The DNA for the CDR3 is TGTGCCAGCAGCAGTGCACACGGGGGGCCGGGAGTTGCAGATACGCAGTATTTT.